This passage covers 28 T cell receptor beta chains from one sample sequenced in a study of neurological immune-mediated disorders. TCRdb passed the 5' RACE reads through MiXCR, listing each CDR3 protein once. Among about 48,000 distinct CDR3 sequences, roughly 24% were seen once, and the ten largest hold 23%. Sequencing was performed on PBMCs. These receptors came from a woman in her 70s in good health.

V gene TRBV4-2 combines with J gene TRBJ1-5; TRBD1 matches at 7 bases. CDR3 length: 15 amino acids. V was clipped by 3 bases and J by 4 bases; unmatched bases: 6. The germline gives CDR1 LGHNA, CDR2 YNFKEQ. The CDR3 bases are TGTGCCAGCAGCCACGAGGGGACAGTGAATCAGCCCCAGCATTTT. Encoded protein: CASSHEGTVNQPQHF.

This clonotype was observed once. This may stem from a read error, because a much larger clone lies one nucleotide away. The V gene is TRBV6-2 or TRBV6-3, the J gene TRBJ2-2, with D possibly TRBD1 on 6 matching bases. Germline CDR1 MNHEY, CDR2 SVGEGT. CDR3 size: 16 residues. The CDR3: CAISYVGGADTGELFF. The CDR3 DNA is TGTGCCATCAGTTACGTTGGGGGCGCGGACACCGGGGAGCTGTTTTTT.

There are many counts of this clonotype. The rearrangement links TRBV5-1 to TRBJ2-7, with no clear D. The CDR3 extends over 14 amino acids. CDR1 is SGHRS, CDR2 YFSETQ, per germline. The V gene lost 4 bases and the J gene lost 5 bases, with 16 bases spanning the gap. CDR3 coding DNA: TGCGCCAGCAGCAGGACCCTAGAATATGACGAGCAGTACTTC. This codes for CASSRTLEYDEQYF.

This clonotype has a count of ten or more. The rearrangement links TRBV4-2 to TRBJ2-7; D is uncertain. CDR1 and CDR2 (germline): LGHNA, YNFKEQ. The CDR3 sequence is 15 residues long. Trimming took 0 bases from V and 1 from J, leaving 10 bases between them. The CDR3 DNA reads TGTGCCAGCAGCCAAGATCCGCAGGAGTCCTACGAGCAGTACTTC. This gives the protein CASSQDPQESYEQYF.

J is TRBJ1-1 and V is TRBV19, with D uncertain. Germline CDR1 is LNHDA and CDR2 is SQIVND (reference sequence). The CDR3 sequence is 11 residues long. V was pared by 8 bases and J by 0 bases, with 4 bases between. DNA for the CDR3: TGTGCCAGTCTATTGAACACTGAAGCTTTCTTT. Its protein is CASLLNTEAFF. Using reference TRBV19 and TRBJ1-1 for the parts outside the CDR3, the full variable domain is DGGITQSPKYLFRKEGQNVTLSCEQNLNHDAMYWYRQDPGQGLRLIYYSQIVNDFQKGDIAEGYSVSREKKESFPLTVTSAQKNPTAFYLCASLLNTEAFFGQGTRLTVV.

This clonotype has a count of ten or more. The V and J genes are TRBV29-1 and TRBJ2-5; 7 bases agree with TRBD1. V trimming: 7 bases; J trimming: 5 bases; junction bases outside the gene matches: 10. CDR3 length: 13 residues. Germline CDR1 is SQVTM and CDR2 is ANQGSEA. The CDR3 is CSAARQGGETQYF. In DNA form, the CDR3 reads TGCAGCGCTGCCCGACAGGGTGGGGAGACCCAGTACTTC.

This clonotype was detected many times. The V gene is TRBV5-1, the J gene TRBJ2-2; 11 bases fit TRBD2. Germline V gene lookup returns CDR1 SGHRS and CDR2 YFSETQ. The CDR3 contains 17 residues. The junction had 6 bases not matched to a gene; V was cut back by 5 bases and J by 0 bases. Written as DNA, the CDR3 is TGCGCCAGCAGTCCTACTAGCGGGGGTCCGAACACCGGGGAGCTGTTTTTT. It translates to CASSPTSGGPNTGELFF.

The rearrangement joins TRBV5-4 to TRBJ1-2, with 12 bases fitting TRBD1. Trimming took 0 bases from V and 8 from J; bases not matched to a gene: 5. This CDR3 spans 15 amino acids. CDR1 and CDR2 from the germline V gene are SGHNT and YYREEE (reference sequence). CDR3 nucleotides: TGTGCCAGCAGCTTGGCCGGGACAGGGGGCGCCGGCTACACCTTC. It is translated as CASSLAGTGGAGYTF.

This clonotype has a count of ten or more. The chain joins TRBV5-1 to TRBJ2-5; a possible D gene is TRBD2 (6 bases). With 3 bases removed from V and 1 base from J, the gap between germline ends came to 10 bases. The CDR3 spans 14 residues. Germline V gene data show CDR1 as SGHRS and CDR2 as YFSETQ. Written as DNA, the CDR3 is TGCGCCAGCAGCTGGGCCGGGGGCCAAGAGACCCAGTACTTC. Its translation: CASSWAGGQETQYF.

This clonotype came up many times. This rearrangement joins TRBV4-2 to TRBJ1-2, with D uncertain. CDR3 length equals 15 residues. CDR1 and CDR2 (germline): LGHNA, YNFKEQ. The ends were cut back, 4 bases at V and 2 bases at J, with 14 bases in the middle. The CDR3 reads CASSLNPTENYGYTF. In nucleotides, the CDR3 is TGTGCCAGCAGCCTAAACCCGACGGAAAACTATGGCTACACCTTC.

The chain carries TRBV5-5 and TRBJ1-5, with D uncertain. Germline V gene lookup returns CDR1 SGHKS and CDR2 YYEKEE (reference sequence). V was clipped by 5 bases and J by 0 bases, with 12 bases between them. CDR3 size: 15 residues. The CDR3 region is CASRLMGYSNQPQHF. CDR3 coding DNA: TGTGCCAGCAGGTTGATGGGATATAGCAATCAGCCCCAGCATTTT.

This clonotype was seen ten or more times. The rearrangement uses TRBV20-1 and TRBJ2-1; D may be TRBD2 (5 bases). The CDR3 runs to 14 residues. The ends were cut back, 2 bases at V and 0 bases at J, with 8 bases in the middle. Germline V lookup: CDR1 DFQATT, CDR2 SNEGSKA (reference sequence). The CDR3 nucleotides are TGCAGTGCTAGAAGCGGAAGCTCCTACAATGAGCAGTTCTTC. It yields the protein CSARSGSSYNEQFF.

This clonotype has at least ten counts. The chain links TRBV5-6 to TRBJ1-4; D not resolved. This CDR3 spans 15 amino acids. Trimming removed 2 bases at V and 0 bases at J, with 8 bases between. CDR1 is SGHDT and CDR2 is YYEEEE in the germline V gene. CDR3 in amino acids: CASSFKGATNEKLFF. The DNA of the CDR3 is TGTGCCAGCAGCTTTAAGGGAGCAACTAATGAAAAACTGTTTTTT.

The V and J genes are TRBV27 and TRBJ2-2; 7 bases are a match to TRBD1. This CDR3 contains 16 residues. V dropped 3 bases and J dropped 5; count of bases not matched to a gene: 9. From germline, CDR1 is MNHEY and CDR2 SMNVEV (reference sequence). The DNA of the CDR3 is TGTGCCAGCAGTTTTTCCTCCGGGACAGCTACCGGGGAGCTGTTTTTT. Encoded protein: CASSFSSGTATGELFF.

The chain combines TRBV5-1 with TRBJ2-2, with 7 bases that match TRBD2. The CDR3 runs to 19 residues. V shed 3 bases and J 4 bases; nucleotides not matched to a gene: 18. The V gene's germline CDR1 is SGHRS and CDR2 YFSETQ. The CDR3 nucleotides are TGCGCCAGCAGCTCCCCAGGGACTATCGGGCGGACGCGCACCGGGGAGCTGTTTTTT. It is translated as CASSSPGTIGRTRTGELFF.

This clonotype was recorded a few times. The chain links TRBV18 to TRBJ2-1; 10 bases are shared with TRBD2. Germline V gene sequence: CDR1 KGHSH, CDR2 LQKENI. This CDR3 region has 16 residues. V trimming: 3 bases; J trimming: 1 base; junction bases outside the gene matches: 3. CDR3 nucleotide sequence: TGTGCCAGCTCACCGGTAGCGGGAGGATCCTACAATGAGCAGTTCTTC. This gives the protein CASSPVAGGSYNEQFF.

This clonotype was seen ten or more times. The chain joins TRBV15 to TRBJ2-3; D is possibly TRBD1 (5 bases). The V gene's germline CDR1 is LNHNV and CDR2 YYDKDF (reference sequence). CDR3 length equals 16 residues. Trimming removed 0 bases at V and 0 bases at J, with 10 bases between. The CDR3 is CATSRDITGSTDTQYF. The CDR3, as DNA: TGTGCCACCAGCAGAGATATTACAGGTAGCACAGATACGCAGTATTTT.

This clonotype was observed a handful of times. The chain links TRBV7-2 to TRBJ2-7, with D possibly matching TRBD2 (6 bases). Per germline, CDR1 SGHTA and CDR2 FQGNSA. This CDR3 comprises 14 residues. The V gene lost 5 bases and the J gene lost 4 bases, with 15 bases spanning the gap. Here the CDR3 reads CASSLRDGGYEQYF. The DNA of the CDR3 is TGTGCCAGCAGCCTTAGAGACGGGGGATACGAGCAGTACTTC.

This clonotype was counted a few times. The genes are TRBV3-1 and TRBJ2-1; D not certain. The CDR3 runs to 15 residues. Germline V gene lookup returns CDR1 LGHDT and CDR2 YNNKEL (reference sequence). V shed 2 bases and J shed 7 bases, with 15 bases lying between them. CDR3 loop: CASSQSSAPMNEQFF. The CDR3 bases are TGTGCCAGCAGCCAAAGTTCAGCCCCCATGAATGAGCAGTTCTTC.

This clonotype was observed at least ten times. The chain links TRBV20-1 to TRBJ1-1; D gene uncertain. This CDR3 is built from 15 residues. Trimming removed 5 bases from V and 3 bases from J, with 19 bases in between. The germline CDR1 and CDR2 sequences are DFQATT and SNEGSKA (reference sequence). Written as DNA, the CDR3 is TGCAGTGCTCGCCGCGCGAGGGCGATGGACACTGAAGCTTTCTTT. It is translated as CSARRARAMDTEAFF.

This clonotype has ten or more counts. This sequence joins TRBV7-2 and TRBJ2-7; no reliable D call. The germline V gene encodes CDR1 SGHTA and CDR2 FQGNSA. V was shortened by 1 base and J by 0 bases, with 7 bases between the two germline ends. The CDR3 has 14 amino acids. The CDR3 loop reads CASSLGMGSYEQYF. CDR3 bases: TGTGCCAGCAGCTTAGGAATGGGCTCCTACGAGCAGTACTTC. The complete variable domain, with remaining parts taken from reference TRBV7-2 and TRBJ2-7, reads GAGVSQSPSNKVTEKGKDVELRCDPISGHTALYWYRQSLGQGLEFLIYFQGNSAPDKSGLPSDRFSAERTGGSVSTLTIQRTQQEDSAVYLCASSLGMGSYEQYFGPGTRLTVT.

This clonotype showed up many times. This chain connects TRBV3-1 to TRBJ2-2, with TRBD1 matching over 9 bases. V trimming: 1 base; J trimming: 4 bases; junction bases outside the gene matches: 4. The CDR3 contains 16 residues. Germline-derived CDR1 and CDR2 are LGHDT and YNNKEL (reference sequence). CDR3 amino acids: CASSQATGQGTGELFF. The CDR3 nucleotides read TGTGCCAGCAGCCAAGCGACGGGACAGGGCACCGGGGAGCTGTTTTTT. Filled out from reference TRBV3-1 and TRBJ2-2, the complete variable domain reads DTAVSQTPKYLVTQMGNDKSIKCEQNLGHDTMYWYKQDSKKFLKIMFSYNNKELIINETVPNRFSPKSPDKAHLNLHINSLELGDSAVYFCASSQATGQGTGELFFGEGSRLTVL.

The chain carries TRBV9 and TRBJ2-5, with D perhaps matching TRBD1 or TRBD2 (5 bases each). The CDR3 sequence is 17 residues long. The ends were cut back, 0 bases at V and 7 bases at J, with 22 bases in the middle. The germline V gene encodes CDR1 SGDLS and CDR2 YYNGEE. The CDR3, as DNA: TGTGCCAGCAGCGTAGCTTCTTCGGGGCAGGCGGGCGGGACCCAGTACTTC. It yields the protein CASSVASSGQAGGTQYF.

This clonotype has a count of ten or more. This chain joins TRBV7-2 and TRBJ2-5; D is undetermined. The V and J ends lost 2 bases and 0 bases respectively, with 7 bases between them. The CDR3 consists of 14 residues. CDR1 SGHTA and CDR2 FQGNSA come from the germline V gene. The CDR3 sequence is CASSLSQHQETQYF. CDR3 DNA: TGTGCCAGCAGCTTAAGCCAGCACCAAGAGACCCAGTACTTC.

This clonotype was seen repeatedly, ten times or more. This chain connects TRBV10-3 to TRBJ2-2; TRBD1 might be the D (5 bases). There are 13 residues in the CDR3. The V gene's germline CDR1 is ENHRY and CDR2 SYGVKD. V was clipped by 7 bases and J by 2 bases, with 8 bases between them. The CDR3 is CAINQGNTGELFF. CDR3 in DNA: TGTGCCATCAACCAGGGCAACACCGGGGAGCTGTTTTTT.

Remarks on this clonotype: A much larger clone lies one base from this, so it may be a read error. Here the CDR3 DNA reads TGTGCCAGCATCCAATCCGTAGGAGATCAGCCCCAGCATTTT. It codes for CASIQSVGDQPQHF. The chain employs TRBV3-1 and TRBJ1-5, with unresolved D. The CDR3 has 14 amino acids. The V gene's germline CDR1 is LGHDT and CDR2 YNNKEL (reference sequence).

This clonotype is medium-sized in the sample. The chain couples TRBV15 to TRBJ2-3; TRBD1 agrees at 8 bases. In germline, CDR1 is LNHNV, CDR2 YYDKDF (reference sequence). V shed 5 bases and J 1 base; nucleotides not matched to a gene: 5. This CDR3 has 15 amino acids. The CDR3 region is CATSRTGRGTDTQYF. Here the CDR3 DNA reads TGTGCCACCAGCCGGACAGGGCGGGGCACAGATACGCAGTATTTT.

The chain uses TRBV20-1 and TRBJ2-1; TRBD2 matches 7 bases. Germline CDR1 reads DFQATT; CDR2 reads SNEGSKA (reference sequence). The CDR3 is 15 amino acids. V trimming: 2 bases; J trimming: 4 bases; junction bases outside the gene matches: 8. The CDR3 is CSARKSGTKYNEQFF. In DNA form, the CDR3 reads TGCAGTGCTAGAAAGTCCGGGACTAAGTACAATGAGCAGTTCTTC.